The 5 T cell receptor beta chains below all came from one sample that was sequenced in a study of OX40 agonist ivuxolimab in advanced cancers. Clones were sequenced by immunoSEQ multiplex PCR, and TCRdb holds only the in-frame ones, with some missing. The sample consists of some 17,000 clones, just under 80% of them appearing once. The source was CD4+ or CD8+ T cells sorted from blood, collected in a trial of the OX40 agonist ivuxolimab. All receptors come from an adult with an advanced solid tumor such as melanoma, head and neck, liver or kidney cancer.

This chain connects TRBV30 to TRBJ1-5; no definite D call. The length of the CDR3 is 14 residues. Trimming left V 3 bases short and J 2 bases short, with 11 bases between. Germline CDR1 is GTSNPN and CDR2 is SVGIG (reference sequence). CDR3 nucleotide sequence: TGTGCCTGGAGCCTGGGTGTGGGCAATCAGCCCCAGCATTTT. It translates to CAWSLGVGNQPQHF.

This clone has just a few counts. The chain links TRBV5-1 to TRBJ1-6; D unresolved. Germline V gene lookup returns CDR1 SGHRS and CDR2 YFSETQ. CDR3 size: 14 residues. V was shortened by 0 bases and J by 13 bases, with 14 bases between the two germline ends. CDR3 bases: TGCGCCAGCAGCTTGGGACGCGAACGGCATCCCCTCCACTTT. It specifies CASSLGRERHPLHF.

The chain uses TRBV4-1 and TRBJ2-1; maybe TRBD1 (5 bases). In germline, CDR1 is MGHRA, CDR2 YSYEKL. Deletions cut 3 bases from V and 0 bases from J, with 9 bases between. The CDR3 contains 15 residues. The CDR3 region has the DNA TGCGCCAGCAGCCAGGACACGAGCTCCTACAATGAGCAGTTCTTC. Translation: CASSQDTSSYNEQFF.

This clone was detected only a few times. This chain links TRBV11-1 with TRBJ2-5; 12 nucleotides line up with TRBD2. This CDR3 has 16 amino acids. Germline assignment: CDR1 SGHAT and CDR2 FQDESV (reference sequence). V shed 1 base and J 5 bases; nucleotides not matched to a gene: 5. The CDR3 nucleotides read TGTGCCAGCAGCTTAGAGACTAGCGGGAGCGATGAGACCCAGTACTTC. As protein: CASSLETSGSDETQYF.

J is TRBJ2-7 and V is TRBV27, with TRBD1 matching over 10 bases. The length of the CDR3 is 14 residues. The germline V gene has CDR1 MNHEY and CDR2 SMNVEV (reference sequence). With 5 bases clipped from V and 6 bases from J, the junction kept 7 bases outside the gene matches. Here the CDR3 DNA reads TGTGCCAGCAGTACTCTGACAGGGGGCGCCGAGCAGTACTTC. As protein: CASSTLTGGAEQYF.